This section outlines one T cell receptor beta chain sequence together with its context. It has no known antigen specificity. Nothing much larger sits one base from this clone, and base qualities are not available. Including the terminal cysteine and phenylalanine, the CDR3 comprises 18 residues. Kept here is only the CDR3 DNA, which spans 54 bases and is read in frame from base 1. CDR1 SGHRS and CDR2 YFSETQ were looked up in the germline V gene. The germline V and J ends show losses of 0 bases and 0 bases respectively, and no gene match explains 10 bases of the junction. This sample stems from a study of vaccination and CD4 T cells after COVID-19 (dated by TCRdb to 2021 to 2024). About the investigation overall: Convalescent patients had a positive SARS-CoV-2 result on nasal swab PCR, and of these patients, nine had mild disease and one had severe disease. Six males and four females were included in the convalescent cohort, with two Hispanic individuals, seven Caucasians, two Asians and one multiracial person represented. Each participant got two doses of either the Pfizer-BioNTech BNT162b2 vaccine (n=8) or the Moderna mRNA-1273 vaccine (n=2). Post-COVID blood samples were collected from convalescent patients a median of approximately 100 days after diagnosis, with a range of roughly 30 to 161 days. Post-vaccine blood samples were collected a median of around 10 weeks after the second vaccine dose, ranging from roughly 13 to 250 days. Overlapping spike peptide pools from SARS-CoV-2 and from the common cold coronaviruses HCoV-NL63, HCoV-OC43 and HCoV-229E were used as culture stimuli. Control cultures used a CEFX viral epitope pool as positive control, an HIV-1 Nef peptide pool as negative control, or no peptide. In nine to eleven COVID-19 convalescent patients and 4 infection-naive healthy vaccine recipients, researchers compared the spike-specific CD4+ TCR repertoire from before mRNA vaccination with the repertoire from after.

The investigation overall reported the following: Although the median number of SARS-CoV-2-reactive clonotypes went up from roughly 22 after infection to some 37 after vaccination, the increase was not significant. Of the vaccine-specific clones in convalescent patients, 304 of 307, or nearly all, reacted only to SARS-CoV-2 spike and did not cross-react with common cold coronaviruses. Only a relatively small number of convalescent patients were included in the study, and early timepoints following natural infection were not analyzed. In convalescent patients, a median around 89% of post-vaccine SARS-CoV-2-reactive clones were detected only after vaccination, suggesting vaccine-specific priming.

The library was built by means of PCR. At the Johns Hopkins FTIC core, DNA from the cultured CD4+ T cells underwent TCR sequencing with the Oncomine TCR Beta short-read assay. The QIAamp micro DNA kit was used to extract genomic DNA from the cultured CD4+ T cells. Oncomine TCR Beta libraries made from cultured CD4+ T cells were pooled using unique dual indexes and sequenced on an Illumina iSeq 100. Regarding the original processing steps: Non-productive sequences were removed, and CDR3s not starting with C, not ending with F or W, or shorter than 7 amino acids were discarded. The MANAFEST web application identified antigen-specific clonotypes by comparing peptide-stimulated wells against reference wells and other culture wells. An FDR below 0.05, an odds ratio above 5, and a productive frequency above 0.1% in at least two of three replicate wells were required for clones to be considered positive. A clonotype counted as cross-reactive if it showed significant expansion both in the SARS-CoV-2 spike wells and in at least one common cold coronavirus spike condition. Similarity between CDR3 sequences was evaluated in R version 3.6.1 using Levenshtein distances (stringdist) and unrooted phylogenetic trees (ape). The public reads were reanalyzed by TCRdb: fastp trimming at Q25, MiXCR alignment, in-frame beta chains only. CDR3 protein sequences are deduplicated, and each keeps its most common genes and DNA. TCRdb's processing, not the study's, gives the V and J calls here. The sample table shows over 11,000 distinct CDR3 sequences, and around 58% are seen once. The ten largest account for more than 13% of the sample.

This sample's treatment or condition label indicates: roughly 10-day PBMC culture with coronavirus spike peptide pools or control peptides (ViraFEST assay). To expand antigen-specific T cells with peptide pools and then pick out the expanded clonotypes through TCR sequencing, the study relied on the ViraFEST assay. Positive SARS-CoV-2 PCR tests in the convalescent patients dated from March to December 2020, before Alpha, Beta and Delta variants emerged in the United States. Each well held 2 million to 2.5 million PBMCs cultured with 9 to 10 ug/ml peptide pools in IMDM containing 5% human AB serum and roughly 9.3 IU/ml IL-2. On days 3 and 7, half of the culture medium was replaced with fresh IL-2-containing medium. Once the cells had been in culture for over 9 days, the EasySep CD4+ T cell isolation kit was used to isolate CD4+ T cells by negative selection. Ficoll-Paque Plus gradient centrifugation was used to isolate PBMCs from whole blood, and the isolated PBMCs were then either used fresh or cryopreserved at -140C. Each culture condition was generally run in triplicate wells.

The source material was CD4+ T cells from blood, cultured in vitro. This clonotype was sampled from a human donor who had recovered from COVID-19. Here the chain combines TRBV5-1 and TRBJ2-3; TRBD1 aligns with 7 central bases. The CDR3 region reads CASSLDTGVGGSTDTQYF. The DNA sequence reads TGCGCCAGCAGCTTGGATACAGGGGTTGGGGGAAGCACAGATACGCAGTATTTT. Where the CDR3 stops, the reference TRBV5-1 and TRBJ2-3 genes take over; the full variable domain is KAGVTQTPRYLIKTRGQQVTLSCSPISGHRSVSWYQQTPGQGLQFLFEYFSETQRNKGNFPGRFSGRQFSNSRSEMNVSTLELGDSALYLCASSLDTGVGGSTDTQYFGPGTRLTVL.